This T cell receptor (beta chain) was recorded in a study of human T cells and chemical hapten exposure. Study results and caveats: In comparison with controls, expanded TCRs gave rise to a significantly larger number of large CDR3 similarity clusters. Donors' alopecia may make their immune response differ from healthy people's. As patch test score rose, PT1 expanded TCR counts tended to rise as well. TCRs above 1 in 1000 frequency stayed constant with DPC sensitization.

The time point here: patch test 2, 6 weeks after DPC sensitization. Described treatment: therapeutic diphenylcyclopropenone sensitization with weekly scalp DPC. In TCRdb, the RACE reads were re-called with MiXCR into one record per CDR3 protein. Here the sample spans nearly 95,000 distinct CDR3 sequences, about 10% being singletons. Remarks on this clonotype: The antigen remains undetermined.

Sequenced here: whole blood, sampled in connection with sensitization to the hapten diphenylcyclopropenone (DPC). This sequence was found in a man between 35 and 55 years old with alopecia areata. Some clones in this sample may be carry-over from other donors' samples.

The CDR3 protein is CASTEVGQETQYF. The CDR3 region has the DNA TGTGCCAGCACCGAAGTCGGTCAAGAGACCCAGTACTTC. This chain uses TRBV7-9 with TRBJ2-5; no firm D call. Trimming pared 7 bases from V and 2 bases from J, leaving 11 bases between. Germline V gene sequence: CDR1 SEHNR, CDR2 FQNEAQ (reference sequence). The CDR3 is 13 amino acids.